This is a list of T cell receptor beta chains from one sample in a study of Graves' ophthalmopathy and Graves' hyperthyroidism. One entry per CDR3 protein results from TCRdb running MiXCR on the multiplex PCR reads. The sample shows fewer than 350,000 distinct CDR3 sequences, 15% to 20% of them seen only once. Sequencing was carried out using peripheral blood. The receptor set was obtained from an adult man with Graves' ophthalmopathy. Each CDR3 is given without its conserved first and last residue. Each record gives: CDR3 length, J gene, V gene, CDR3 protein.

15	TRBJ1-1	TRBV15	ATSRDRTGAWNTEAF
14	TRBJ2-7	TRBV20-1	SARDLLQGNSYEQY
16	TRBJ1-1	TRBV9	ASSPRLGRGLMNTEAF
12	TRBJ1-6	TRBV6-2/TRBV6-3	ASSYGENNSPLH
15	TRBJ2-5	TRBV6-2/TRBV6-3	ASSYSKRASGQETQY
15	TRBJ2-4	TRBV7-2	ASSLVGGELAKNIQY
10	TRBJ1-1	TRBV6-1	ASSKIGTEAF
13	TRBJ1-6	TRBV13	ASRTPGSRNSPLH
14	TRBJ1-6	TRBV11-2	ASSLEMFSYNSPLH
13	TRBJ1-1	TRBV5-1	ASSSRTGSATEAF
13	TRBJ2-2	TRBV5-1	ASSLRTGETGELF
12	TRBJ2-7	TRBV3-1	ASSQVPLPYEQY
13	TRBJ1-6	TRBV7-3	ASSLRPNADSPLH
12	TRBJ2-7	TRBV2	ASRKDRGMYEQY
12	TRBJ1-1	TRBV12-3/TRBV12-4	ASSFGYRATEAF
13	TRBJ1-6	TRBV20-1	SARAGTANNSPLH
12	TRBJ1-1	TRBV27	ASSFSGVSTEAF
17	TRBJ2-7	TRBV6-2/TRBV6-3	ASSYSSGRTLSPPYEQY
18	TRBJ1-6	TRBV11-2	ASSPLPRTANRSYNSPLH
14	TRBJ2-2	TRBV7-2	ASRLALSSNTGELF
11	TRBJ2-7	TRBV6-5	ASSYQGRNEQY
16	TRBJ1-1	TRBV27	ASSFRDRGFEMNTEAF
13	TRBJ2-5	TRBV27	ASNFASGSRETQY
14	TRBJ2-7	TRBV11-2	ASSSPFTSGSYEQY
14	TRBJ1-2	TRBV29-1	SVVVGQYSWGYGYT
10	TRBJ2-2	TRBV20-1	SARPEAGELF
11	TRBJ1-2	TRBV27	ASSWGQGGGYT
11	TRBJ1-1	TRBV30	AWSVGTAYEAF
12	TRBJ2-7	TRBV6-1	ASSEARANHEQY
12	TRBJ2-5	TRBV2	ASSEAISQETQY
11	TRBJ1-5	TRBV12-3/TRBV12-4	ASSFMGDQPQH
13	TRBJ2-7	TRBV6-2/TRBV6-3	ASSSPGLAGLGQY
14	TRBJ2-7	TRBV27	ASSYSWGEAIYEQY
10	TRBJ2-4	TRBV20-1	SARQGADIQY
12	TRBJ1-2	TRBV3-1	ASSPGTSAYGYT
13	TRBJ1-5	TRBV28	ASSLPTGSNQPQH
13	TRBJ1-5	TRBV9	ASSVGGASGQPQH
12	TRBJ2-7	TRBV4-1	ASSHRNRDDEQY
14	TRBJ2-2	TRBV6-1	ASIETSGSGVGELF
13	TRBJ2-2	TRBV28	ASSPTGASTGELF
12	TRBJ2-5	TRBV6-1	ASGRTGEEETQY
13	TRBJ2-7	TRBV7-2	ASSLGGDFGWEQY
14	TRBJ2-3	TRBV4-2	ASSRELAGGSDTQY
14	TRBJ1-2	TRBV9	ASSVGEGQGAYGYT
18	TRBJ2-7	TRBV6-4	ASSDASVKPRQGITYEQY
12	TRBJ2-5	TRBV20-1	SARHSRERETQY
15	TRBJ1-6	TRBV14	ASSSGVARDYNSPLH
9	TRBJ1-6	TRBV7-2	ASSLESPLH
12	TRBJ1-2	TRBV6-5	ASSYSMGFDGYT
14	TRBJ2-2	TRBV12-3/TRBV12-4	ASSHGTSGNTGELF
12	TRBJ2-2	TRBV7-2	ASSPPPLSGELF
15	TRBJ1-3	TRBV6-4	ASSPFPPLRSGNTIY
11	TRBJ1-5	TRBV11-2	ASSPGARQPQH
11	TRBJ1-2	TRBV2	ATQGQGNYGYT
13	TRBJ2-3	TRBV6-2/TRBV6-3	ASSFNGERTDTQY